Below, 14 T cell receptor beta chains from the same sample are listed, as sequenced in a study of shared clonotypes between healthy human individuals. The naive CD8 fraction comprised CD45RO-negative cells positively selected for CCR7 and excluded terminally differentiated effector memory CD45RA+ cells. The assay was immunoSEQ multiplex PCR, and TCRdb's table has in-frame clones only and misses some. This sample carries about 650,000 clones, around 95% of them seen once, and the ten largest clones take 0.11%. Sequencing input: naive CD8+ T cells sorted from blood. All receptors derive from a woman aged 25-40 years in good health.

This clone appeared once. In nucleotides, the CDR3 is TGTGCCAGCAGCTTGGGACTAGCGGAGTTCCAAGAGACCCAGTACTTC. Protein: CASSLGLAEFQETQYF. The J gene is TRBJ2-5, the V gene TRBV5-6; 9 bases fit TRBD2. The J segment lost 1 base and the V segment lost 0 bases, leaving 4 bases of the junction unmatched. Germline CDR1 reads SGHDT; CDR2 reads YYEEEE. The CDR3 runs to 16 residues.

The rearrangement joins TRBV4-1 to TRBJ1-1; D is possibly TRBD1 (5 bases). Germline assignment: CDR1 MGHRA and CDR2 YSYEKL. The CDR3 extends over 15 amino acids. V lost 4 bases and J 3 bases, leaving 15 bases between the germline ends. CDR3 DNA: TGCGCCAGCAGCCTGCGGGGGTCTGTAGACACTGAAGCTTTCTTT. Amino acids: CASSLRGSVDTEAFF.

This chain connects TRBV11-2 to TRBJ2-7, with D maybe TRBD2 (6 bases). Germline CDR1 SGHAT, CDR2 FQNNGV. Trimming removed 4 bases from V and 3 bases from J, with 16 bases in between. The length of the CDR3 is 15 residues. CDR3 loop: CASSYEWGGGYEQYF. CDR3 sequence (DNA): TGTGCCAGCAGCTATGAGTGGGGAGGTGGCTACGAGCAGTACTTC.

The chain carries TRBV10-2 and TRBJ1-1; D is undetermined. With 3 bases removed from V and 4 bases from J, the gap between germline ends came to 12 bases. Germline CDR1 WSHSY, CDR2 SAAADI. The CDR3 is 14 amino acids. CDR3 nucleotide sequence: TGCGCCAGCAGTGAACCGGGGTTTACCACTGAAGCTTTCTTT. It translates to CASSEPGFTTEAFF.

This clone appeared once. This sequence joins TRBV29-1 and TRBJ2-1, with D possibly TRBD2 on 6 matching bases. CDR3 length equals 15 residues. CDR1 and CDR2 from the germline V gene are SQVTM and ANQGSEA. Trimming removed 6 bases at V and 0 bases at J, with 15 bases between. The CDR3: CSVNDGSNSYNEQFF. The CDR3 DNA reads as TGCAGCGTAAACGACGGGAGTAACTCCTACAATGAGCAGTTCTTC.

J is TRBJ2-1 and V is TRBV30; D may be TRBD1 (7 bases). Germline V lookup: CDR1 GTSNPN, CDR2 SVGIG (reference sequence). The V end was cut by 7 bases, the J end by 0 bases, with 16 bases between. This CDR3 has 15 amino acids. For the CDR3, the DNA is TGTGCCTCGGAGGAGGGGGCGAGCTCCTACAATGAGCAGTTCTTC. Protein: CASEEGASSYNEQFF.

The chain couples TRBV7-3 to TRBJ2-7; 13 nucleotides line up with TRBD2. CDR1 is SGHTA, CDR2 FQGTGA, per germline. The CDR3 has 18 amino acids. Losses at the gene ends were 9 bases for V and 2 bases for J; bases not matched to a gene: 16. CDR3 nucleotide sequence: TGTGCCAGTCTATCGGGACTAGCGGGATCCCAAGAAGCCTACGAGCAGTACTTC. It encodes CASLSGLAGSQEAYEQYF.

This chain joins TRBV28 and TRBJ2-5, with 8 bases that match TRBD1. The J segment lost 4 bases and the V segment lost 6 bases, leaving 13 bases of the junction unmatched. The length of the CDR3 is 16 residues. CDR1 and CDR2 (germline): MDHEN, SYDVKM. In DNA form, the CDR3 reads TGTGCCAGCAGACCTGGGGCCGGACAGGGAGTAGAGACCCAGTACTTC. Protein product: CASRPGAGQGVETQYF.

V gene TRBV7-9 combines with J gene TRBJ2-6; weak D call: TRBD2 (6 bases). Looked up from germline, CDR1 is SEHNR and CDR2 is FQNEAQ (reference sequence). This CDR3 contains 19 residues. V was cut by 1 base and J by 0 bases, with 16 bases left in between. The CDR3 reads CASSLGAGSSFSGANVLTF. The CDR3 coding sequence is TGTGCCAGCAGCTTAGGGGCGGGGTCCTCCTTCTCTGGGGCCAACGTCCTGACTTTC.

Points on this clone: The sample holds other DNA sequences that translate to the same CDR3. The chain couples TRBV5-6 to TRBJ2-7, with 11 nucleotides matching TRBD1. With 2 bases clipped from V and 4 bases from J, the junction kept 2 bases outside the gene matches. CDR3 length: 14 residues. Germline assignment: CDR1 SGHDT and CDR2 YYEEEE. CDR3 nucleotides: TGTGCCAGCAGCTTCGGGACAGGGGGTTACGAGCAGTACTTC. Residues: CASSFGTGGYEQYF. The complete variable domain, with remaining parts taken from reference TRBV5-6 and TRBJ2-7, reads DAGVTQSPTHLIKTRGQQVTLRCSPKSGHDTVSWYQQALGQGPQFIFQYYEEEERQRGNFPDRFSGHQFPNYSSELNVNALLLGDSALYLCASSFGTGGYEQYFGPGTRLTVT.

The V and J genes are TRBV2 and TRBJ1-2; 7 bases fit TRBD1. V was pared by 9 bases and J by 6 bases, with 10 bases of the junction left unmatched. In germline, CDR1 is SNHLY, CDR2 FYNNEI. The CDR3 loop spans 13 amino acids. CDR3 residues: CASKQAGGHGYTF. In DNA form, the CDR3 reads TGTGCCAGTAAGCAGGCAGGGGGGCATGGCTACACCTTC.

This chain connects TRBV5-5 to TRBJ1-2; TRBD1 is a possible D gene (6 bases). The CDR3 runs 17 residues. The V and J ends lost 0 bases and 6 bases respectively, with 21 bases between them. Germline values: CDR1 SGHKS, CDR2 YYEKEE (reference sequence). CDR3 nucleotide sequence: TGTGCCAGCAGCTTGGATAGTGACCCGGGGGCCAACGATGGCTACACCTTC. Translating gives CASSLDSDPGANDGYTF.

The rearrangement links TRBV4-2 to TRBJ2-2, with 7 bases fitting TRBD1. The CDR3 is made up of 15 amino acids. V lost 6 bases to trimming and J lost 2 bases; unmatched junction nucleotides: 6. Looked up from germline, CDR1 is LGHNA and CDR2 is YNFKEQ. CDR3 in amino acids: CASRSGTANTGELFF. DNA for the CDR3: TGTGCCAGCAGATCCGGGACAGCTAACACCGGGGAGCTGTTTTTT.

The V and J genes are TRBV27 and TRBJ2-7; 8 bases are shared with TRBD2. The CDR3 has 14 residues. Germline CDR1 and CDR2: MNHEY and SMNVEV (reference sequence). With 2 bases clipped from V and 3 bases from J, the junction kept 3 bases outside the gene matches. This CDR3 is CASSLAGGIYEQYF. The DNA of the CDR3 is TGTGCCAGCAGTTTAGCGGGAGGTATCTACGAGCAGTACTTC.